This T cell receptor (beta chain) was obtained from a study of T cell changes during pregnancy in multiple sclerosis. The assay was immunoSEQ multiplex PCR, and TCRdb's table has in-frame clones only and misses some. This sample has about 42,000 clones, with approximately 90% found just once. The sequence derives from a female donor with multiple sclerosis, enrolled in a pregnancy study. The sequencing here drew on CD4+ T cells from peripheral blood mononuclear cells, taken after pregnancy.

The CDR3 here is CASSESQRMNTEAFF. The CDR3 nucleotides are TGTGCCAGCAGCGAGTCCCAGCGTATGAACACTGAAGCTTTCTTT. J is TRBJ1-1 and V is TRBV7-6, with D hard to call. The CDR3 sequence is 15 residues long. Germline CDR1 and CDR2: SGHVS and FNYEAQ. The germline V and J ends were trimmed by 5 bases and 0 bases, with 13 bases remaining between them.